The 24 T cell receptor beta chains below were found in one sample sequenced in a study of blood T cell repertoires in COVID-19. Clones were read by immunoSEQ multiplex PCR, and TCRdb kept only the in-frame ones, dropping some. In the table there are 190,000 or so clones, 85% to 90% of which are singletons. Sequenced material: peripheral blood. The source is a woman aged 30 to 39 with active or convalescent COVID-19.

V and J are TRBV18 and TRBJ1-1; TRBD1 agrees at 7 bases. The CDR3 spans 13 residues. The V and J ends lost 3 bases and 8 bases, in that order; junction bases with no gene match: 6. The germline gives CDR1 KGHSH, CDR2 LQKENI. CDR3 nucleotide sequence: TGTGCCAGCTCACCCTATGGGACAGTCGAAGCTTTCTTT. Translating gives CASSPYGTVEAFF.

This chain joins TRBV27 and TRBJ1-1, with TRBD1 as a possible D gene (6 bases). The germline V gene encodes CDR1 MNHEY and CDR2 SMNVEV (reference sequence). The CDR3 contains 12 residues. Trimming left V 6 bases short and J 1 base short, with 6 bases between. CDR3 nucleotides: TGTGCCAGCAGGACAGGGAACACTGAAGCTTTCTTT. It codes for CASRTGNTEAFF.

This rearrangement joins TRBV11-3 to TRBJ2-1; D may be TRBD1 (5 bases). Trimming left V 5 bases short and J 8 bases short, with 16 bases between. This CDR3 comprises 14 residues. CDR1 is SGHNT and CDR2 is YENEEA in the germline V gene. The CDR3 spells CASSHRKGFDEQFF. CDR3 nucleotide sequence: TGTGCCAGCAGCCACCGGAAGGGGTTCGATGAGCAGTTCTTC.

The rearrangement links TRBV3-1 (or the pseudogene TRBV3-2) to TRBJ2-4; D may be TRBD2 (6 bases). Germline-derived CDR1 and CDR2 are LGHDT and YNNKEL (reference sequence). The V end lost 7 bases, the J end lost 8 bases, and 18 bases lay between the germline ends. The CDR3 is 14 amino acids. CDR3 protein: CASTSGTLKDIQYF. CDR3 nucleotides: TGTGCCAGCACCTCCGGGACTCTAAAAGACATTCAGTACTTC.

This clone was observed a single time. The chain joins TRBV24-1 to TRBJ1-2, with 9 bases lining up with TRBD1. The V and J ends lost 3 bases and 8 bases, in that order; junction bases with no gene match: 9. Looked up from germline, CDR1 is KGHDR and CDR2 is SFDVKD. The CDR3 runs 15 residues. The CDR3 DNA sequence: TGTGCCACCAGTGATCCCGGGACAGGGTCTGAGGGCTACACCTTC. Its translation: CATSDPGTGSEGYTF.

The chain employs TRBV5-6 and TRBJ1-4; tentatively, D is TRBD1 (6 bases). CDR3 length: 13 amino acids. Germline V CDR1 and CDR2: SGHDT, YYEEEE. Trimming shortened V by 4 bases and J by 17 bases, and 21 bases separated the two germline ends. CDR3 nucleotide sequence: TGTGCCAGCAGCCAAATCACAGGGCTGCAAGCATTTTTT. It yields the protein CASSQITGLQAFF.

This clone was picked up a small number of times. The chain's CDR3 is CASSPQRQGLGEQYF. Written as DNA, the CDR3 is TGTGCCAGCAGCCCCCAGCGACAGGGCCTGGGGGAGCAGTACTTC. The chain links TRBV7-9 to TRBJ2-7; 7 positions agree with TRBD1. CDR1 and CDR2 from the germline V gene are SEHNR and FQNEAQ (reference sequence). V gave up 5 bases and J gave up 7 bases; unmatched junction bases: 14. CDR3 size: 15 residues.

The rearrangement joins TRBV5-8 to TRBJ2-7; 11 bases line up with TRBD2. Germline V lookup: CDR1 SGHTS, CDR2 YDEGEE. The CDR3 extends over 16 amino acids. The ends lost 4 bases at V and 3 bases at J; junction bases unmatched: 9. This CDR3 reads CASSPLSGRAGYEQYF. DNA of the CDR3: TGTGCCAGCAGCCCCCTTAGCGGGAGGGCCGGCTACGAGCAGTACTTC.

The chain couples TRBV4-2 to TRBJ2-3, with TRBD2 matching over 9 bases. V shed 4 bases and J 2 bases; nucleotides not matched to a gene: 4. The CDR3 runs to 15 residues. Germline CDR1 is LGHNA and CDR2 is YNFKEQ. DNA for the CDR3: TGTGCCAGCAGCCCGGCGGGAGGGAACACAGATACGCAGTATTTT. It yields the protein CASSPAGGNTDTQYF.

The V and J genes are TRBV5-5 and TRBJ2-1; 11 nucleotides align to TRBD2. CDR1 SGHKS and CDR2 YYEKEE come from the germline V gene (reference sequence). The CDR3 is 16 amino acids. J was trimmed by 3 bases and V by 4 bases; bases with no gene match: 6. In DNA, the CDR3 is TGTGCCAGCAGCAGGGGACTAGCGGATTACTACAATGAGCAGTTCTTC. Encoded protein: CASSRGLADYYNEQFF.

The V call is TRBV7-9, the J call TRBJ1-2, with D maybe TRBD1 (6 bases). Germline V lookup: CDR1 SEHNR, CDR2 FQNEAQ (reference sequence). V was clipped by 6 bases and J by 8 bases, with 19 bases between them. This CDR3 is built from 14 residues. In nucleotides, the CDR3 is TGTGCCAGCAGACCTCCGGGACAACCGAGCGGCTACACCTTC. Its translation: CASRPPGQPSGYTF.

The rearrangement links TRBV12-5 to TRBJ2-1, with 11 bases identical to TRBD2. Per germline, CDR1 LGHNT and CDR2 FRNRAP. The CDR3 has 13 residues. V lost 10 bases and J lost 6; bases outside the gene matches: 5. The CDR3: CATGLAGANEQFF. CDR3 nucleotide sequence: TGTGCTACCGGACTAGCGGGCGCCAATGAGCAGTTCTTC. Together with reference TRBV12-5 and TRBJ2-1, the CDR3 gives the full variable domain: DARVTQTPRHKVTEMGQEVTMRCQPILGHNTVFWYRQTMMQGLELLAYFRNRAPLDDSGMPKDRFSAEMPDATLATLKIQPSEPRDSAVYFCATGLAGANEQFFGPGTRLTVL.

This clone has a handful of counts. This sequence joins TRBV4-1 and TRBJ1-5; unclear D gene. The V gene's germline CDR1 is MGHRA and CDR2 YSYEKL. The CDR3 spans 12 residues. Trimming took off 5 bases at V and 4 bases at J, with 6 bases between the two ends. The CDR3 bases are TGCGCCAGCAGCGGAGTGAATCAGCCCCAGCATTTT. Protein: CASSGVNQPQHF.

This clone showed up just a few times. The rearrangement links TRBV7-9 to TRBJ2-5; the match to TRBD2 covers 7 bases. The germline gives CDR1 SEHNR, CDR2 FQNEAQ (reference sequence). This CDR3 is 15 amino acids long. The J segment lost 5 bases and the V segment lost 4 bases, leaving 10 bases of the junction unmatched. This CDR3 reads CASSSGGGSRETQYF. For the CDR3, the DNA is TGTGCCAGCAGCTCCGGTGGCGGGAGCCGGGAGACCCAGTACTTC.

This clone was observed once. This rearrangement joins TRBV10-3 to TRBJ2-5; the D gene is possibly TRBD2 (5 bases). Per the germline V gene, CDR1 is ENHRY and CDR2 is SYGVKD. V was pared by 6 bases and J by 5 bases, with 10 bases between. The CDR3 sequence is 12 residues long. The CDR3 DNA is TGTGCCATCAGCGGGAACGGGGAGACCCAGTACTTC. As protein: CAISGNGETQYF.

This chain connects TRBV3-1 (or the pseudogene TRBV3-2) to TRBJ1-1; TRBD1 might be the D (5 bases). The ends were cut back, 4 bases at V and 6 bases at J, with 18 bases in the middle. The CDR3 is 15 residues long. Germline assignment: CDR1 LGHDT and CDR2 YNNKEL (reference sequence). The CDR3 DNA sequence: TGTGCCAGCAGCCCCACAGAGGAAAGGGGCGCTGAAGCTTTCTTT. It yields the protein CASSPTEERGAEAFF.

This clone was counted only a few times. The rearrangement uses TRBV7-9 and TRBJ1-2, with D perhaps matching TRBD1 (5 bases). This CDR3 has 14 amino acids. Germline assignment: CDR1 SEHNR and CDR2 FQNEAQ (reference sequence). The germline V and J ends were trimmed by 4 bases and 8 bases, with 17 bases remaining between them. CDR3 sequence (DNA): TGTGCCAGCAGCTCGGGCGGATCAGGGTACGGCTACACCTTC. It is translated as CASSSGGSGYGYTF.

The chain links TRBV25-1 to TRBJ2-7; 9 nucleotides agree with TRBD2. CDR1 and CDR2 from the germline V gene are MGHDK and SYGVNS. V gave up 4 bases and J gave up 7 bases; unmatched junction bases: 11. There are 15 residues in the CDR3. The CDR3 sequence is CASSGGSLAGLEQYF. The CDR3 coding sequence is TGTGCCAGCAGTGGGGGAAGCCTAGCGGGGCTTGAGCAGTACTTC.

The J gene is TRBJ1-2, the V gene TRBV29-1; D remains unclear. This CDR3 region has 18 residues. The germline V and J ends were trimmed by 4 bases and 2 bases, with 26 bases remaining between them. The germline V gene has CDR1 SQVTM and CDR2 ANQGSEA. CDR3 sequence: CSVGWSRTEAAPNYGYTF. DNA for the CDR3: TGCAGCGTTGGATGGTCGCGGACGGAAGCGGCACCAAACTATGGCTACACCTTC.

The gene calls are TRBV6-5 and TRBJ2-5; a weak D match, TRBD2 (6 bases). This CDR3 has 13 residues. V lost 7 bases, J lost 5 bases, and 14 bases lay in between. CDR1 is MNHEY, CDR2 SVGAGI, per germline. The CDR3 nucleotides read TGTGCCAGCACCCTACCCGGGGGTGAGACCCAGTACTTC. It yields the protein CASTLPGGETQYF.

The V and J genes are TRBV5-1 and TRBJ1-1; tentative D call: TRBD1 (5 bases). The CDR3 sequence is 16 residues long. Germline assignment: CDR1 SGHRS and CDR2 YFSETQ. Trimming cost V 7 bases and J 4 bases, with 23 bases left between them. The CDR3: CASASGGGGIGTEAFF. CDR3 in DNA: TGCGCCAGCGCAAGCGGCGGGGGGGGAATCGGCACTGAAGCTTTCTTT.

The J gene is TRBJ1-2, the V gene TRBV29-1; D unresolved. Trimming cost V 4 bases and J 3 bases, with 9 bases left between them. Germline V gene sequence: CDR1 SQVTM, CDR2 ANQGSEA. There are 12 residues in the CDR3. Written as DNA, the CDR3 is TGCAGCGTTGGCGGCGGTGACTATGGCTACACCTTC. Translating gives CSVGGGDYGYTF.

The V call is TRBV29-1, the J call TRBJ1-1; D possibly corresponds to TRBD1 (5 bases). The CDR3 extends over 13 amino acids. Per the germline V gene, CDR1 is SQVTM and CDR2 is ANQGSEA. The germline V and J ends were trimmed by 0 bases and 6 bases, with 11 bases remaining between them. CDR3 nucleotides: TGCAGCGTTGAAGAAGGTGGGGGGGCTGAAGCTTTCTTT. Translating gives CSVEEGGGAEAFF.

This clone was counted only a few times. The V call is TRBV11-3, the J call TRBJ1-6; TRBD1 matches at 10 bases. V trimming: 3 bases; J trimming: 7 bases; junction bases outside the gene matches: 3. This CDR3 contains 15 residues. Germline CDR1 and CDR2: SGHNT and YENEEA. In DNA form, the CDR3 reads TGTGCCAGCAGCTTCCCGGGACAGGGGAATTCACCCCTCCACTTT. It translates to CASSFPGQGNSPLHF.